The text below deals with one T cell receptor (beta chain). The germline gives CDR1 LNHNV, CDR2 YYDKDF (reference sequence). The CDR3 spans 15 residues. V gave up 1 base and J gave up 4 bases; unmatched junction bases: 3. This sample was taken from a study of shared clonotypes between healthy human individuals. Profiling relied on immunoSEQ multiplex PCR, and the TCRdb table lists in-frame clones only, not all of them. The repertoire includes around 620,000 clones, 85% to 95% of them detected once, and 0.11% sits in the top ten. As defined, naive CD8 cells were CD45RO-negative and positively selected for CCR7, with terminally differentiated effector memory CD45RA+ cells excluded.

This sequence joins TRBV15 and TRBJ2-5, with 10 bases that match TRBD1. This TCR came from a woman between 25 and 40 years old in good health. Sequences were obtained from naive CD8+ T cells sorted from blood. The CDR3 spells CATSRGRTGGETQYF. CDR3 bases: TGTGCCACCAGCAGAGGAAGGACAGGGGGAGAGACCCAGTACTTC.